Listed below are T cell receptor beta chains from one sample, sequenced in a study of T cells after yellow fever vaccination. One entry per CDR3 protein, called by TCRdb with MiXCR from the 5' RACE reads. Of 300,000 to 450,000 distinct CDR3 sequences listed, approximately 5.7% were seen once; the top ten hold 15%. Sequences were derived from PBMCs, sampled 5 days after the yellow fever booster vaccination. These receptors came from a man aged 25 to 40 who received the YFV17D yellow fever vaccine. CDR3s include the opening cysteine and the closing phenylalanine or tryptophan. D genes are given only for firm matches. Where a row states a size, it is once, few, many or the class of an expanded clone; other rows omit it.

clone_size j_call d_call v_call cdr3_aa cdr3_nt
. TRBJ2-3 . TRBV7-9 CASSLTPRATDTQYF TGTGCCAGCAGCCTTACGCCGAGAGCCACAGATACGCAGTATTTT
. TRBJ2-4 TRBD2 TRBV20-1 CSAPPTSGSEAKNIQYF TGCAGTGCTCCCCCGACTAGCGGGAGTGAAGCCAAAAACATTCAGTACTTC
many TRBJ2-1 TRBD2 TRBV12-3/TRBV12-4 CASGLAGIYEQFF TGTGCCAGCGGGCTAGCGGGTATCTATGAGCAGTTCTTC
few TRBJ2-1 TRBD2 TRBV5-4 CASSRGTSGSVDEQFF TGTGCCAGCAGCCGAGGGACTAGCGGGAGTGTGGATGAGCAGTTCTTC
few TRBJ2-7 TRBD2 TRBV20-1 CSATTSGRLGEQYF TGCAGTGCCACAACTAGCGGGAGACTGGGCGAGCAGTACTTC
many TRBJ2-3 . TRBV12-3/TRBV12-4 CASSLTGPSTDTQYF TGTGCCAGCAGTTTAACAGGTCCAAGCACAGATACGCAGTATTTT
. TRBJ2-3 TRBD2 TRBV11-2 CASGLTSGSPGVPDTQYF TGTGCCAGCGGATTGACTAGCGGGAGCCCCGGGGTTCCAGATACGCAGTATTTT
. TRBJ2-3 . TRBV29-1 CSVEAGDNTDTQYF TGCAGCGTTGAGGCCGGAGATAACACAGATACGCAGTATTTT
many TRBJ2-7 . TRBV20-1 CSASGTHYEQYF TGCAGTGCTAGTGGGACACACTACGAGCAGTACTTC
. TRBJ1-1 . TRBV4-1 CASSQVEGPRTEAFF TGCGCCAGCAGCCAAGTGGAGGGGCCACGGACTGAAGCTTTCTTT
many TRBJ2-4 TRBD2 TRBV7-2 CASSLFASGQNIQYF TGTGCCAGCAGCTTATTTGCTAGCGGCCAAAACATTCAGTACTTC
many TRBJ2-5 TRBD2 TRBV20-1 CSALAGAETQYF TGCAGTGCCTTAGCGGGAGCGGAGACCCAGTACTTC
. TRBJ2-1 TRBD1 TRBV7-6 CASSMGQGGNEQFF TGTGCCAGCAGCATGGGACAGGGGGGAAATGAGCAGTTCTTC
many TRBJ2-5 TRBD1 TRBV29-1 CSGGQRNQETQYF TGCAGCGGGGGACAGCGGAACCAAGAGACCCAGTACTTC
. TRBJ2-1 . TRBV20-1 CSAPRGGGVSEQFF TGCAGTGCCCCGAGGGGGGGGGGCGTGAGCGAACAGTTCTTC
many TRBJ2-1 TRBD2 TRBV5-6 CASSSRTSGNSAMRNEQFF TGTGCCAGCAGCTCCCGGACTAGCGGGAATTCGGCGATGAGAAATGAGCAGTTCTTC
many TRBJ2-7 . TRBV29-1 CSVAKAGYEQYF TGCAGCGTCGCTAAGGCAGGCTACGAGCAGTACTTC
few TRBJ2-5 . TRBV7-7 CASSAPGRKETQYF TGTGCTAGCAGCGCGCCAGGGCGGAAAGAGACCCAGTACTTC
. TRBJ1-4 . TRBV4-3 CASSQDRLNNEKLFF TGCGCCAGCAGCCAAGACCGACTGAATAATGAAAAACTGTTTTTT
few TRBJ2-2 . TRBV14 CASSQVRSGELFF TGTGCCAGCAGCCAAGTGCGATCTGGGGAGCTGTTTTTT
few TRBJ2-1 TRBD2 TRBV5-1 CASSTGLAGGEQFF TGCGCCAGCAGCACCGGACTAGCGGGAGGTGAGCAGTTCTTC
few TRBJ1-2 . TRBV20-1 CSARVPPGLDGYTF TGCAGTGCTAGAGTCCCCCCAGGGCTAGATGGCTACACCTTC
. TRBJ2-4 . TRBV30 CAWSAAGRRTYIQYF TGTGCCTGGAGTGCGGCAGGACGACGGACTTACATTCAGTACTTC
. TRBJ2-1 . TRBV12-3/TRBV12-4 CASSLEGRYEQFF TGTGCCAGCAGTTTGGAGGGCCGCTATGAGCAGTTCTTC
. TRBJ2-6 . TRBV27 CASSLWGVVGHSSSGANVLTF TGTGCCAGCAGTTTATGGGGTGTTGTGGGACACTCTAGCTCTGGGGCCAACGTCCTGACTTTC